The 5 T cell receptor beta chains in this list originate from one sample, sequenced in a study of OX40 agonist ivuxolimab in advanced cancers. Using immunoSEQ multiplex PCR, the repertoire was profiled, and TCRdb retains in-frame clones only, with some absent. The sample has approximately 82,000 clones, 70% to 90% seen once; the top ten hold more than 0.7%. This specimen was CD4+ or CD8+ T cells sorted from blood, taken in a trial of the OX40 agonist ivuxolimab. These receptors all come from an adult with an advanced solid tumor such as melanoma, head and neck, liver or kidney cancer.

The chain uses TRBV7-9 and TRBJ1-1; no reliable D call. CDR1 is SEHNR and CDR2 is FQNEAQ in the germline V gene (reference sequence). Trimming left V 5 bases short and J 3 bases short, with 16 bases between. The CDR3 length is 15 residues. CDR3 bases: TGTGCCAGCAGCCCTGACGGATATCTCCACACTGAAGCTTTCTTT. Translating it yields CASSPDGYLHTEAFF. The variable domain in full, with the rest retrieved from reference TRBV7-9 and TRBJ1-1, is DTGVSQNPRHKITKRGQNVTFRCDPISEHNRLYWYRQTLGQGPEFLTYFQNEAQLEKSRLLSDRFSAERPKGSFSTLEIQRTEQGDSAMYLCASSPDGYLHTEAFFGQGTRLTVV.

The CDR3 here is CASTGTGTGIEQYF. The CDR3 DNA follows: TGTGCCAGCACCGGAACCGGGACAGGGATCGAGCAGTACTTC. This sequence joins TRBV5-6 and TRBJ2-7; 9 bases match TRBD1. The length of the CDR3 is 14 residues. Germline V CDR1 and CDR2: SGHDT, YYEEEE. The ends lost 6 bases at V and 6 bases at J; junction bases unmatched: 10.

The J gene is TRBJ2-2, the V gene TRBV7-2; D uncertain. The CDR3 spans 13 residues. Looked up from germline, CDR1 is SGHTA and CDR2 is FQGNSA. Trimming pared 6 bases from V and 6 bases from J, leaving 11 bases between. CDR3 in DNA: TGTGCCAGCAGACCCTACGGCCCCGGGGAGCTGTTTTTT. It translates to CASRPYGPGELFF. Full variable domain (rest looked up from reference TRBV7-2 and TRBJ2-2): GAGVSQSPSNKVTEKGKDVELRCDPISGHTALYWYRQSLGQGLEFLIYFQGNSAPDKSGLPSDRFSAERTGGSVSTLTIQRTQQEDSAVYLCASRPYGPGELFFGEGSRLTVL.

This sequence joins TRBV6-6 and TRBJ1-2, with 9 nucleotides matching TRBD1. V shed 2 bases and J 5 bases; nucleotides not matched to a gene: 9. The CDR3 covers 16 residues. Germline CDR1 and CDR2: MNHNY and SVGAGI (reference sequence). CDR3 sequence reads: CASSYPQGAVGYGYTF. The CDR3 DNA reads TGTGCCAGCAGTTACCCACAGGGGGCGGTAGGGTATGGCTACACCTTC.

This sequence joins TRBV2 and TRBJ1-5, with D possibly being TRBD1 (6 bases). Trimming cost V 2 bases and J 6 bases, with 8 bases left between them. Germline lookup yields CDR1 SNHLY and CDR2 FYNNEI. This CDR3 has 13 amino acids. CDR3: CASSEKGVQPQHF. The CDR3, as DNA: TGTGCCAGCAGTGAAAAGGGGGTTCAGCCCCAGCATTTT.